What follows are 26 T cell receptor beta chains derived from one specimen sequenced in a study of OX40 agonist ivuxolimab in advanced cancers. Only in-frame clones appear in the TCRdb table, and some are missing; sequencing was by immunoSEQ multiplex PCR. The sample lists around 20,000 clones, about 80% seen once, with roughly 34% in the top ten. This material consisted of CD4+ or CD8+ T cells sorted from blood, taken in a trial of the OX40 agonist ivuxolimab. Receptor source: an adult with an advanced solid tumor such as melanoma, head and neck, liver or kidney cancer.

The gene calls are TRBV13 and TRBJ2-7, with D perhaps matching TRBD2 (7 bases). Germline V gives CDR1 PRHDT, CDR2 FYEKMQ (reference sequence). V was pared by 5 bases and J by 0 bases, with 14 bases between. The CDR3 has 15 amino acids. The CDR3 is CASSPAGAGSYEQYF. The CDR3 coding sequence is TGTGCCAGCAGCCCCGCGGGGGCTGGCTCCTACGAGCAGTACTTC.

The chain couples TRBV7-9 to TRBJ2-7, with a possible D match to TRBD2 (5 bases). The germline CDR1 and CDR2 sequences are SEHNR and FQNEAQ (reference sequence). Trimming removed 3 bases at V and 0 bases at J, with 12 bases between. This CDR3 is 15 amino acids long. CDR3 region: CASSFLGDNSYEQYF. The CDR3 DNA is TGTGCCAGCAGCTTCCTGGGAGACAACTCCTACGAGCAGTACTTC.

The count of this clone is one. V usage is TRBV6-5 and J usage is TRBJ2-7; D assignment may be TRBD1 or TRBD2 (5 bases each). V lost 8 bases and J 6 bases, leaving 17 bases between the germline ends. Germline V gene data show CDR1 as MNHEY and CDR2 as SVGAGI. The CDR3 runs 13 residues. The CDR3 nucleotides are TGTGCCAGCGGACCGGGACGGTGGAGCGAGCAGTACTTC. Its protein product is CASGPGRWSEQYF.

This sequence joins TRBV19 and TRBJ2-3, with no clear D. The CDR3 sequence is 17 residues long. Germline values: CDR1 LNHDA, CDR2 SQIVND (reference sequence). V lost 0 bases to trimming and J lost 5 bases, with 18 bases between them. CDR3 DNA: TGTGCCAGTAGTATAGATAGGGCAGCTACAGTTTTAGATACGCAGTATTTT. Protein: CASSIDRAATVLDTQYF.

In the case of this clone: Other DNA sequences in this sample translate to the same CDR3. The J gene is TRBJ1-1, the V gene TRBV5-1; D is unclear. CDR1 is SGHRS, CDR2 YFSETQ, per germline. The ends were cut back, 0 bases at V and 1 base at J, with 4 bases in the middle. The CDR3 extends over 13 amino acids. CDR3 region: CASSLGGNTEAFF. Here the CDR3 DNA reads TGCGCCAGCAGCTTGGGAGGGAACACTGAAGCTTTCTTT.

This chain links TRBV4-3 with TRBJ2-1; D might be TRBD1 or TRBD2, each matching 5 bases. This CDR3 is 16 amino acids long. Per the germline V gene, CDR1 is LGHNA and CDR2 is YSLEER. With 0 bases removed from V and 4 bases from J, the gap between germline ends came to 13 bases. DNA of the CDR3: TGCGCCAGCAGCCAAGATGGGGCCTGGGGGTACAATGAGCAGTTCTTC. This gives the protein CASSQDGAWGYNEQFF.

V usage is TRBV6-5 and J usage is TRBJ1-1; TRBD1 aligns across 8 bases. The CDR3 spans 15 residues. Germline V lookup: CDR1 MNHEY, CDR2 SVGAGI. V gave up 0 bases and J gave up 4 bases; unmatched junction bases: 4. CDR3 DNA: TGTGCCAGCAGTTACTCGGCTACAGGGGGCACTGAAGCTTTCTTT. It yields the protein CASSYSATGGTEAFF.

Only a few counts were recorded for this clone. The chain couples TRBV28 to TRBJ1-1, with 7 bases matching TRBD1. Germline V CDR1 and CDR2: MDHEN, SYDVKM. After removal of 2 bases from V and 6 bases from J, the junction contained 6 bases not matched to a gene. The CDR3 contains 14 residues. The chain's CDR3 is CASSLSPGTAEAFF. CDR3 sequence (DNA): TGTGCCAGCAGTTTAAGCCCGGGGACAGCTGAAGCTTTCTTT. Using reference TRBV28 and TRBJ1-1 for the parts outside the CDR3, the full variable domain is DVKVTQSSRYLVKRTGEKVFLECVQDMDHENMFWYRQDPGLGLRLIYFSYDVKMKEKGDIPEGYSVSREKKERFSLILESASTNQTSMYLCASSLSPGTAEAFFGQGTRLTVV.

The chain's CDR3 is CAHGPGNTIYF. The CDR3, as DNA: TGTGCCCACGGGCCGGGCAACACCATATATTTT. The chain is built from TRBV28 and TRBJ1-3; D unresolved. Germline loops: CDR1 MDHEN, CDR2 SYDVKM. The CDR3 is 11 amino acids. V lost 11 bases, J lost 7 bases, and 12 bases lay in between.

The gene calls are TRBV19 and TRBJ2-7; D uncertain. Germline values: CDR1 LNHDA, CDR2 SQIVND (reference sequence). The CDR3 extends over 13 amino acids. Trimming shortened V by 3 bases and J by 3 bases, and 9 bases separated the two germline ends. This chain's CDR3 is CASSIRVFYEQYF. The CDR3 DNA sequence: TGTGCCAGTAGTATTAGGGTTTTCTACGAGCAGTACTTC.

This clone was observed once. The chain combines TRBV2 with TRBJ1-4; D perhaps matches TRBD1 (5 bases). Trimming cost V 4 bases and J 6 bases, with 15 bases left between them. The CDR3 runs to 15 residues. Per the germline V gene, CDR1 is SNHLY and CDR2 is FYNNEI. The DNA for the CDR3 is TGTGCCAGCAGTGCCCCGGCCAGGGCAGATGAAAAACTGTTTTTT. It codes for CASSAPARADEKLFF.

The chain links TRBV19 to TRBJ2-1; 13 bases are shared with TRBD2. Germline-derived CDR1 and CDR2 are LNHDA and SQIVND (reference sequence). The CDR3 extends over 14 amino acids. V shed 10 bases and J 4 bases; nucleotides not matched to a gene: 4. The CDR3 DNA sequence: TGTGCCACCCAACTAGCGGGAGGGTACAATGAGCAGTTCTTC. This gives the protein CATQLAGGYNEQFF.

The V gene is TRBV4-1, the J gene TRBJ2-7; D is possibly TRBD1 or TRBD2 (5 bases each). Germline V gives CDR1 MGHRA, CDR2 YSYEKL. Between the trimmed V and J ends, which lost 4 bases and 2 bases, there was a span of 12 bases. The CDR3 has 14 amino acids. The CDR3 bases are TGCGCCAGCAGCCCCGACGAGGGACCCTACGAGCAGTACTTC. It specifies CASSPDEGPYEQYF.

The genes are TRBV30 and TRBJ2-7; possibly TRBD1 for D (5 bases). Looked up from germline, CDR1 is GTSNPN and CDR2 is SVGIG (reference sequence). This CDR3 has 14 residues. The V end was cut by 4 bases, the J end by 2 bases, with 15 bases between. This CDR3 is CAWNPRTGTYEQYF. DNA for the CDR3: TGTGCCTGGAACCCTAGAACAGGTACCTACGAGCAGTACTTC.

This clone was counted only a few times. V is TRBV27 and J is TRBJ1-5; D may be TRBD1 (5 bases). The CDR3 length is 14 residues. Germline V CDR1 and CDR2: MNHEY, SMNVEV (reference sequence). V dropped 3 bases and J dropped 3 bases, with 9 bases sitting between them. CDR3 protein: CASSFAGPNQPQHF. In DNA form, the CDR3 reads TGTGCCAGCAGTTTTGCGGGACCCAATCAGCCCCAGCATTTT.

The gene calls are TRBV9 and TRBJ1-4; 9 bases line up with TRBD1. The trim removed 0 bases at V and 3 bases at J, leaving 12 bases unmatched. Germline V gene lookup returns CDR1 SGDLS and CDR2 YYNGEE. CDR3 size: 19 residues. The CDR3: CASSVAMDRGISANEKLFF. CDR3 bases: TGTGCCAGCAGCGTAGCGATGGACAGGGGAATAAGTGCTAATGAAAAACTGTTTTTT. The full variable domain, in which reference TRBV9 and TRBJ1-4 provide the parts outside the CDR3, is DSGVTQTPKHLITATGQRVTLRCSPRSGDLSVYWYQQSLDQGLQFLIQYYNGEERAKGNILERFSAQQFPDLHSELNLSSLELGDSALYFCASSVAMDRGISANEKLFFGSGTQLSVL.

The sample holds one count of this clone. The gene calls are TRBV5-1 and TRBJ2-2; D unresolved. The germline V gene has CDR1 SGHRS and CDR2 YFSETQ. V was cut by 0 bases and J by 0 bases, with 3 bases left in between. CDR3 size: 14 residues. DNA of the CDR3: TGCGCCAGCAGCTTGGTCTCGAACACCGGGGAGCTGTTTTTT. This encodes CASSLVSNTGELFF.

V gene TRBV7-9 combines with J gene TRBJ2-3; TRBD1 might be the D (5 bases). The CDR3 is made up of 13 amino acids. V lost 10 bases to trimming and J lost 2 bases, with 13 bases between them. Germline V gene sequence: CDR1 SEHNR, CDR2 FQNEAQ (reference sequence). The CDR3 is CATARVVTDTQYF. The DNA of the CDR3 is TGTGCCACCGCCAGGGTGGTCACAGATACGCAGTATTTT. Filled out from reference TRBV7-9 and TRBJ2-3, the complete variable domain reads DTGVSQNPRHKITKRGQNVTFRCDPISEHNRLYWYRQTLGQGPEFLTYFQNEAQLEKSRLLSDRFSAERPKGSFSTLEIQRTEQGDSAMYLCATARVVTDTQYFGPGTRLTVL.

The chain links TRBV29-1 to TRBJ2-1, with 8 bases matching TRBD2. The CDR3 runs 16 residues. The germline gives CDR1 SQVTM, CDR2 ANQGSEA. The ends lost 6 bases at V and 3 bases at J; junction bases unmatched: 13. CDR3: CSVAPLVAGGYNEQFF. CDR3 nucleotides: TGCAGCGTAGCCCCCCTCGTTGCGGGAGGCTACAATGAGCAGTTCTTC.

Sample share makes this clone medium-sized. CDR3 in amino acids: CASSPWGSGELFF. CDR3 bases: TGCGCCAGCAGCCCCTGGGGGAGCGGGGAGCTGTTTTTT. The chain joins TRBV5-1 to TRBJ2-2; the D gene could be TRBD1 or TRBD2 (5 bases each). The CDR3 sequence is 13 residues long. Germline values: CDR1 SGHRS, CDR2 YFSETQ. With 4 bases removed from V and 7 bases from J, the gap between germline ends came to 11 bases.

The V and J genes are TRBV10-1 and TRBJ2-7; D is possibly TRBD1 or TRBD2 (5 bases each). Germline CDR1 and CDR2: WNHNN and SYGVQD (reference sequence). The CDR3 runs to 13 residues. V shed 5 bases and J shed 0 bases, with 8 bases lying between them. The CDR3, as DNA: TGCGCCAGCAGTCGGGACGCCTCCTACGAGCAGTACTTC. Translation: CASSRDASYEQYF.

This clone came up a few times. The chain uses TRBV6-6 and TRBJ1-5; 7 bases map to TRBD1. Per germline, CDR1 MNHNY and CDR2 SVGAGI (reference sequence). This CDR3 has 15 amino acids. J gave up 5 bases and V 0 bases, and 4 bases lay outside the gene matches. The chain's CDR3 is CASSYSHRGDQPQHF. The CDR3 region has the DNA TGTGCCAGCAGTTACTCGCACAGGGGCGATCAGCCCCAGCATTTT.

There are a few counts of this clone. It differs at one base from a far larger clone, so likely a read error. Other DNA variants within this sample encode the same CDR3. This chain links TRBV5-4 with TRBJ2-3, with 8 bases matching TRBD2. The trim removed 4 bases at V and 0 bases at J, leaving 10 bases unmatched. This CDR3 is 17 amino acids long. Germline loops: CDR1 SGHNT, CDR2 YYREEE (reference sequence). The CDR3 loop reads CASSQEGLALSTDTQYF. CDR3 coding DNA: TGTGCCAGCAGCCAAGAAGGACTAGCCCTCAGCACAGATACGCAGTATTTT.

This clone was seen a handful of times. The chain links TRBV25-1 to TRBJ2-1, with D perhaps matching TRBD1 (6 bases). The CDR3 spans 15 residues. V was clipped by 6 bases and J by 10 bases, with 22 bases between them. From germline, CDR1 is MGHDK and CDR2 SYGVNS. The CDR3 loop is CASSVKGGPPGEQFF. CDR3 bases: TGTGCCAGCAGCGTTAAAGGGGGTCCCCCGGGGGAGCAGTTCTTC. Full variable domain (rest looked up from reference TRBV25-1 and TRBJ2-1): EADIYQTPRYLVIGTGKKITLECSQTMGHDKMYWYQQDPGMELHLIHYSYGVNSTEKGDLSSESTVSRIRTEHFPLTLESARPSHTSQYLCASSVKGGPPGEQFFGPGTRLTVL.

The chain combines TRBV6-1 with TRBJ2-6; D remains ambiguous. V dropped 0 bases and J dropped 3 bases, with 3 bases sitting between them. The CDR3 is 14 amino acids. The germline V gene has CDR1 MNHNS and CDR2 SASEGT. The chain's CDR3 is CASSEAGGANVLTF. In DNA form, the CDR3 reads TGTGCCAGCAGTGAAGCGGGTGGGGCCAACGTCCTGACTTTC.

This sequence joins TRBV2 and TRBJ2-5; 9 bases are shared with TRBD2. The junction had 18 bases not matched to a gene; V was cut back by 6 bases and J by 4 bases. Germline assignment: CDR1 SNHLY and CDR2 FYNNEI. The CDR3 sequence is 18 residues long. The CDR3 sequence is CASSAPLGAGGSAETQYF. The CDR3 DNA reads TGTGCCAGCAGCGCTCCGCTGGGGGCGGGAGGGTCGGCAGAGACCCAGTACTTC.